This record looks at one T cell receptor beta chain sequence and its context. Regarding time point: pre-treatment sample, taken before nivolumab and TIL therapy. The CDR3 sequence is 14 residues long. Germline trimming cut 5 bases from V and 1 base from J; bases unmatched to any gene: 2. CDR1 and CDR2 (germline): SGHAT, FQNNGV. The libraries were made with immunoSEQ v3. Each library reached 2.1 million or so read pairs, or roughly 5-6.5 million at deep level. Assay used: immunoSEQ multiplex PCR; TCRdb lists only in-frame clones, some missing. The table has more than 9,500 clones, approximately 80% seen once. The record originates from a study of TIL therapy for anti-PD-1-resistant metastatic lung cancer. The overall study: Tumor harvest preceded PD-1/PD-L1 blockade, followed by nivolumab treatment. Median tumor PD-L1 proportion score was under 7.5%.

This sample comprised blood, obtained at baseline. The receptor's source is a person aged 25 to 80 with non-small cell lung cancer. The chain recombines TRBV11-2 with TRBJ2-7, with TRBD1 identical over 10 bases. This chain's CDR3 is CASSRGQGSYEQYF. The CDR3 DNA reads TGTGCCAGCAGCCGGGGACAGGGGTCCTACGAGCAGTACTTC.